This record concerns one TCR beta chain sequence. Its antigen remains unknown. CD45RO negativity and positive selection for CCR7 defined naive CD8 cells, a population that excluded terminally differentiated effector memory CD45RA+ cells. The sample is drawn from a study of shared clonotypes between healthy human individuals. Study background: Each donor's CD4 naive and CD4 memory cells filled three plates apiece, CD8 naive two, and CD8 memory one.

General study findings and limits: Naive subsets generally had larger estimated richness than memory subsets.

The data were produced by immunoSEQ multiplex PCR, yet TCRdb's version contains in-frame clones alone and is incomplete. Here the sample spans under 600,000 clones, 95% to 98% being singletons. Specimen: naive CD8+ T cells sorted from blood. This TCR was recovered from a man aged 25-45 years in good health.

As DNA, the CDR3 is TGCGCCAGCAGCCAAGAGAGACAGTCCAATCAGCCCCAGCATTTT. Residues: CASSQERQSNQPQHF. V gene TRBV4-1 combines with J gene TRBJ1-5, with D perhaps TRBD1 (5 bases). Germline V gene data show CDR1 as MGHRA and CDR2 as YSYEKL. The CDR3 is 15 residues long. The germline V and J ends were trimmed by 0 bases and 3 bases, with 9 bases remaining between them.